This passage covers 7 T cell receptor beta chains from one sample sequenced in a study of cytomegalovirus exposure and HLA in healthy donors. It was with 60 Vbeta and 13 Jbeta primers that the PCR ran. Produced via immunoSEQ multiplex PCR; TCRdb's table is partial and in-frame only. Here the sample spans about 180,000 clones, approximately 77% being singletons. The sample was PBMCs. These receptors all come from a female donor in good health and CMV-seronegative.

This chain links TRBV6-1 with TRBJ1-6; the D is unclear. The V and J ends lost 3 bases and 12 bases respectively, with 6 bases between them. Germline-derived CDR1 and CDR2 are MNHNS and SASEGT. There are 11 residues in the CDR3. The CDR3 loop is CASSEGKPLHF. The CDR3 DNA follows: TGTGCCAGCAGTGAGGGCAAACCCCTCCACTTT.

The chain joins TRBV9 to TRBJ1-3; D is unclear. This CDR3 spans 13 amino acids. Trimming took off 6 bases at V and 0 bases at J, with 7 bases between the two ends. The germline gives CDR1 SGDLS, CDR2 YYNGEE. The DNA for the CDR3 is TGTGCCAGCACCCCGGGCTCTGGAAACACCATATATTTT. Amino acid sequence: CASTPGSGNTIYF. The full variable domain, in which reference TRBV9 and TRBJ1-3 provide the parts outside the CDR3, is DSGVTQTPKHLITATGQRVTLRCSPRSGDLSVYWYQQSLDQGLQFLIQYYNGEERAKGNILERFSAQQFPDLHSELNLSSLELGDSALYFCASTPGSGNTIYFGEGSWLTVV.

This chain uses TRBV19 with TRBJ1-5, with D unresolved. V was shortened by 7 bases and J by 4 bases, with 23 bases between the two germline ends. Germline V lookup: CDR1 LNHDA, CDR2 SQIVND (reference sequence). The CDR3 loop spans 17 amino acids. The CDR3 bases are TGTGCCAGTATTTTCACCTATCTCGCCGATGGTAATCAGCCCCAGCATTTT. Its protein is CASIFTYLADGNQPQHF.

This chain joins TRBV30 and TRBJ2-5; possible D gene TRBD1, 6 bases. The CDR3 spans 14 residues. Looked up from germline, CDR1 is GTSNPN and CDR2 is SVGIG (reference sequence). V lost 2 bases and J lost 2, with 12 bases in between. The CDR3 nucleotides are TGTGCCTGGAGTCAGTTGGACAGACAAGAGACCCAGTACTTC. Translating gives CAWSQLDRQETQYF.

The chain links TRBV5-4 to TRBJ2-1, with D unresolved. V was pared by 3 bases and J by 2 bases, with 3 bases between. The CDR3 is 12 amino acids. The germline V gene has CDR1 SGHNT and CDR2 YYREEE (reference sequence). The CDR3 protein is CASSSTYNEQFF. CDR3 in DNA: TGTGCCAGCAGCTCCACCTACAATGAGCAGTTCTTC.

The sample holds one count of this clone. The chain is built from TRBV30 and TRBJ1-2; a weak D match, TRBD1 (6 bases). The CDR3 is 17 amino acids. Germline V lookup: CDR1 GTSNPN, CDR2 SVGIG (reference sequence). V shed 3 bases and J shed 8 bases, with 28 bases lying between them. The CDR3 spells CAWRHSTGTGLRGGYTF. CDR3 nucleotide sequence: TGTGCCTGGAGGCATAGCACAGGGACCGGCTTACGTGGAGGCTACACCTTC.

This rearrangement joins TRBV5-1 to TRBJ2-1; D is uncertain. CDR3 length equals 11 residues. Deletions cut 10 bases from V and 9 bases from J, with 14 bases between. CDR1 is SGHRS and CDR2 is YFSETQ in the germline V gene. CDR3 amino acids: CAQTRRAEQFF. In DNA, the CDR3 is TGCGCCCAAACAAGGAGAGCTGAGCAGTTCTTC.